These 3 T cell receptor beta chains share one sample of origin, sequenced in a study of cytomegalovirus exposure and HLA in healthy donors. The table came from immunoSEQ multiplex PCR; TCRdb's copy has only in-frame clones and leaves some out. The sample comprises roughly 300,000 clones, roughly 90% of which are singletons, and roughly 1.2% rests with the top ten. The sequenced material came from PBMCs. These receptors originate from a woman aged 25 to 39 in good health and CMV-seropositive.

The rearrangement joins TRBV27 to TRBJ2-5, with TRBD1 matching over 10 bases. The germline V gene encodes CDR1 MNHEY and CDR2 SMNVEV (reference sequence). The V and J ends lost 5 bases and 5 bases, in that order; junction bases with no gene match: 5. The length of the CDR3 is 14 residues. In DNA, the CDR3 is TGTGCCAGCAGTAGACAGGGGGCTGAGGAGACCCAGTACTTC. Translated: CASSRQGAEETQYF.

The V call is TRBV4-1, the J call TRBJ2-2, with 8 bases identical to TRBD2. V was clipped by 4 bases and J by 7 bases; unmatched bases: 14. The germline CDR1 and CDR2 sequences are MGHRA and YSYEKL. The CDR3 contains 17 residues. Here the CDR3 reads CASSPGLGLADLGELFF. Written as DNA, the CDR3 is TGCGCCAGCAGCCCGGGTCTTGGACTAGCAGACCTCGGGGAGCTGTTTTTT.

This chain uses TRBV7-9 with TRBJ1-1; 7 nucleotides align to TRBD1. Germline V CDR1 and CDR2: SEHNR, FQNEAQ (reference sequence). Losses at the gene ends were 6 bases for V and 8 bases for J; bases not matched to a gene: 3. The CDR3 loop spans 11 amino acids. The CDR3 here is CASSLTGEAFF. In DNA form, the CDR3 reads TGTGCCAGCAGTCTGACAGGGGAAGCTTTCTTT.